This T cell receptor (beta chain) was captured in a study of CD8 T cells in Susac syndrome. This CDR3 contains 14 residues. Per germline, CDR1 DFQATT and CDR2 SNEGSKA (reference sequence). Sequencing of TCR beta covered CD8+ and CD4+ T cells obtained from blood. The multiple sclerosis control group consisted of treatment-naive patients whose relapsing-remitting disease, which was either stable or active, fulfilled revised McDonald criteria. TEMRA cells were FACS-enriched, unlike CD8+ and CD4+ T cells, which were negatively isolated. Comment on this clonotype: An end of the junction differs from the germline gene, which may be a read error.

With random hexamers, reverse transcription was performed on about 0.45 to 1 ug of RNA. Amplification of TCR beta CDR3 across 54 Vbeta and 13 Jbeta was performed with immunoSEQ multiplex PCR. TCRdb redid the calling of the immunoSEQ multiplex PCR reads with MiXCR, one entry per CDR3 protein. The sample lists some 300,000 distinct CDR3 sequences, around 89% occurring once. The sample consisted of CD8+ T cells from PBMCs. This TCR was recovered from a human donor with multiple sclerosis. This chain joins TRBV20-1 and TRBJ2-5, with 7 nucleotides matching TRBD1. CDR3 residues: CSARVPRGSEIQYF. CDR3 bases: TGCAGTGCTAGAGTTCCCAGGGGGTCGGAGATCCAGTACTTC.